The present entry profiles one TCR beta chain with its context. Its antigen is currently unknown. This sample is part of a study of cytomegalovirus exposure and HLA in healthy donors. On the study more broadly: In an earlier analysis, 117 million unique TCR beta sequences were found from approximately 170 million T cells.

The V gene lost 4 bases and the J gene lost 7 bases, with 7 bases spanning the gap. CDR1 and CDR2 from the germline V gene are DFQATT and SNEGSKA (reference sequence). The CDR3 spans 11 residues. PCR was performed using 60 Vbeta and 13 Jbeta primers. Generated by immunoSEQ multiplex PCR, the TCRdb table keeps only in-frame clones and is missing some. The data show 130,000 to 150,000 clones, 82% seen once. Study-level findings and limits: Investigators reported 164 TCR beta chains as tied to cytomegalovirus. Among the CMV-associated chains, three were confirmed in vitro as specific for CMV antigens.

This sequence originates from a man aged 30-40 years in good health and CMV-seropositive. Sequences were obtained from PBMCs. The V gene is TRBV20-1, the J gene TRBJ2-2; the D is unclear. The CDR3, as DNA: TGCAGTGCTAAGAGAGGCGGGGAGCTGTTTTTT. It yields the protein CSAKRGGELFF.